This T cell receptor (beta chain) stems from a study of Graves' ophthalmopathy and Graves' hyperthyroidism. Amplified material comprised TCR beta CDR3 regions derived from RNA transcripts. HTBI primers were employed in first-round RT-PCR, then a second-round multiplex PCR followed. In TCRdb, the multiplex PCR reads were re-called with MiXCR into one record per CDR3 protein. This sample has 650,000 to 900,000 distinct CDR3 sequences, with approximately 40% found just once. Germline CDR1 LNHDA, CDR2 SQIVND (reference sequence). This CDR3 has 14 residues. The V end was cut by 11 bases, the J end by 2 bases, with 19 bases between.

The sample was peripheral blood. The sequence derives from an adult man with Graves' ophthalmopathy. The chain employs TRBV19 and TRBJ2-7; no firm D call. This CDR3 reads CAWSVGQATYEQYF. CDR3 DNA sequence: TGTGCCTGGAGTGTAGGGCAGGCCACCTACGAGCAGTACTTC.